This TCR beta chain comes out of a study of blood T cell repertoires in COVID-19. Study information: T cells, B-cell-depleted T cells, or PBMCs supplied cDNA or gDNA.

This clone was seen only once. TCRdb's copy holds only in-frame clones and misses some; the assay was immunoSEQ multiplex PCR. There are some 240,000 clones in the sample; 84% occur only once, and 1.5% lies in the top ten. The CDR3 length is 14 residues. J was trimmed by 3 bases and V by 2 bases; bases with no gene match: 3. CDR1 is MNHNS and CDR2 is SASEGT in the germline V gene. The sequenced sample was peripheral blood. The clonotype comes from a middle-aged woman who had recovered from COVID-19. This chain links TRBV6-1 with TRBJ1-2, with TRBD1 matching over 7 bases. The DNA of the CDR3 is TGTGCCAGCAGTGAATATGACAGGGACTATGGCTACACCTTC. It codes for CASSEYDRDYGYTF.